This record looks at one TCR beta chain sequence and its context. This specimen belongs to a study of blood T cell repertoires in COVID-19. Study at large: COVID-19 samples collected from the United States, Italy and Spain covered acute and convalescent phases.

Germline lookup yields CDR1 SGHDT and CDR2 YYEEEE. Trimming pared 1 base from V and 5 bases from J, leaving 12 bases between. The CDR3 is 14 residues long. Assay: immunoSEQ multiplex PCR; the TCRdb copy retains only in-frame clones and omits some. The sample yields approximately 230,000 clones, 70% to 90% seen once. The genes are TRBV5-6 and TRBJ2-5; possible D gene TRBD2, 6 bases. Sequencing was carried out using peripheral blood. The TCR comes from a man younger than 35 with active or convalescent COVID-19. CDR3 sequence reads: CASSLRRAGETQYF. CDR3 DNA: TGTGCCAGCAGCTTGAGGAGGGCAGGGGAGACCCAGTACTTC.